This TCR beta chain was sequenced in a study of T cell responses to AZD1222 COVID-19 vaccine. At the level of the study: Pooling was applied to second doses at about 4 or about 12 weeks. Study outcomes and limitations: White British donors predominated, females outnumbered males, and clonal diversity was possibly underestimated. When two AZD1222 doses had been given, Spike-specific TCR breadth and depth rose. Repertoires were obtained solely post-peak T cell response.

About this clone itself: Its antigen is unknown.

The V and J ends lost 0 bases and 4 bases respectively, with 13 bases between them. Looked up from germline, CDR1 is KGHSH and CDR2 is LQKENI. This CDR3 spans 16 amino acids. Here immunoSEQ multiplex PCR was the method, and the copy in TCRdb shows in-frame clones only, minus some. Here the sample spans about 100,000 clones, roughly 93% being singletons. The clonotype was recovered from an adult in good health. The chain combines TRBV18 with TRBJ2-1, with D perhaps being TRBD1 or TRBD2 (6 bases each). The specimen comprised peripheral blood, sampled on day 0 of AZD1222 vaccination. The CDR3 DNA follows: TGTGCCAGCTCACCACCGGGCCGGGGGCCTTACAATGAGCAGTTCTTC. Residues: CASSPPGRGPYNEQFF.